This T cell receptor (beta chain) was captured by sequencing in a study of T cell clonality in common variable immunodeficiency. Findings and caveats of the study: Common variable immunodeficiency TCR beta sequences reportedly had fewer deletions and N-nucleotide insertions. The cause of increased CVID clonality remains unclear without subpopulation sequencing.

TCRdb's copy holds only in-frame clones and misses some; the assay was immunoSEQ multiplex PCR. The sample is made up of tens of thousands of clones, none counted only once. This clone was recorded many times. No antigen is known for it. The CDR3 is cut off 3 residues early in the read; its end comes from the germline J gene. The CDR3 is 12 amino acids. Germline V gene sequence: CDR1 SGHNT, CDR2 YYREEE (reference sequence). Trimming removed 2 bases at V and 3 bases at J, with 5 bases between. Source material: peripheral blood mononuclear cells. This clonotype was obtained from a person aged 18 to 69 in good health. The V call is TRBV5-4, the J call TRBJ2-5; no definite D call. CDR3 DNA, as far as it was read: TGTGCCAGCAGCTTACCTAAAGAGACC. Its protein product is CASSLPKET. The whole CDR3 protein is CASSLPKETQYF.